This record looks at one T cell receptor (beta chain) sequence and its context. PCR was performed using 60 Vbeta and 13 Jbeta primers. TCRdb keeps only in-frame clones here, not all; method: immunoSEQ multiplex PCR. The sample yields roughly 150,000 clones, 75% to 90% seen once. This sample was taken from a study of cytomegalovirus exposure and HLA in healthy donors. The sequencing input was PBMCs. The clonotype comes from a man in his fifties in good health and CMV-seropositive.

The CDR3 nucleotides are TGTGCCAGCAGTGAACGGTACCAAGAGACCCAGTACTTC. Protein sequence: CASSERYQETQYF. The rearrangement links TRBV6-1 to TRBJ2-5; no clear D. The CDR3 is made up of 13 amino acids. The V end was cut by 2 bases, the J end by 0 bases, with 4 bases between. CDR1 and CDR2 (germline): MNHNS, SASEGT.